This entry concerns a single T cell receptor beta chain. Its antigen has not been determined. Per-base quality was not reported, and no clone a single base away is much larger than it. Each collaborating institution followed its own protocols to collect whole blood in K2EDTA tubes. For TCRbeta analysis, collaborator samples were shipped as frozen whole blood, as isolated PBMCs, or as DNA extracted from either sample type. This entry comes from a study of blood T cell repertoires in COVID-19 (dated by TCRdb to 2019 to 2021). A note on the overall study: The collaborator samples originated in the United States, Italy and Spain and spanned the acute and convalescent phases of COVID-19. The material from the prospective study consisted of cDNA or gDNA derived from T cells, B-cell-depleted T cells, or PBMCs. The dataset comprised deeply sampled blood TCRbeta repertoires from subjects exposed to, actively infected with, or recovered from COVID-19. A freely available public database, intended as a resource for researchers studying the immune response to SARS-CoV-2, is where the repertoires were released. The samples were drawn from two sources: the first 160 participants of the ongoing ImmuneRACE study, and 1,200 or so subjects contributed by 6 global collaborators. The sample metadata nearly always contained a de-identified subject ID, COVID-19 status, age in years and sex. Where HLA class I and class II types were available, the types were taken from metadata supplied by the sample provider, not from assay-based typing. Results and caveats for the whole study, not just this receptor: Clinical and demographic metadata were provided uncurated, with the amount varying by source and participant.

TCRbeta CDR3 regions were amplified from genomic DNA using the immunoSEQ Assay, a bias-controlled multiplex PCR. The study's processing was this. The number of nucleated cells in each sample was estimated by amplification of reference gene primers within the assay. To quantify the absolute abundance of each unique TCRbeta CDR3 rearrangement, sequence reads were collapsed and filtered. For each sample, productive Simpson clonality was calculated as the square root of Simpson's diversity index over productive rearrangements. What TCRdb holds here is the immuneACCESS table cut down to in-frame rearrangements. Part of the clones is not present; checked against another copy, under half of the missing clones reflect an unresolved V gene, and the others are unexplained. V and J calls and clone size follow that table, whereas D and trimming were derived from the DNA. The sample contains 120,000 to 150,000 clones, around 81% of them found a single time. The top ten constitute 10% to 15% of the sample.

For CDR1 and CDR2, the germline V gene lists MDHEN and SYDVKM. Its CDR3 holds 17 amino acids, cysteine through phenylalanine. Solely the CDR3 DNA is kept, with 51 bases framed from the first base. Ends trimmed: V by 5 bases, J by 4 bases; bases unmatched to a gene: 15. This chain joins TRBV28 to TRBJ2-3; TRBD1 matches 7 bases in the middle. The sample consisted of peripheral blood. The receptor was isolated from a man aged 55 to 70 with active or convalescent COVID-19. The CDR3 corresponds to CASSPTKKGALADTQYF. The DNA sequence is TGTGCCAGCAGTCCTACAAAAAAGGGGGCGCTCGCAGATACGCAGTATTTT.